Shown below are 23 T cell receptor beta chains from a single sample sequenced in a study of T cell repertoires in cytomegalovirus infection. No antigen has been assigned to these receptors. TCRdb fed the reads into MiXCR, producing one record per CDR3 protein. The data contain around 770,000 distinct CDR3 sequences, around 29% of them singletons. The sample in question was cultured CD8+ T cells from PBMCs, obtained from culture after CMV antigen stimulation. These receptors were collected from a human donor in good health (CMV status not recorded). Some clones in this sample may be carry-over from other donors' samples.

The chain links TRBV12-3 or TRBV12-4 to TRBJ1-2; TRBD1 is a possible D gene (5 bases). The V and J ends lost 2 bases and 10 bases respectively, with 11 bases between them. There are 12 residues in the CDR3. The DNA for the CDR3 is TGTGCCAGCAGTTTATCGGCCAGGGACTACACCTTC. Its translation is CASSLSARDYTF.

The CDR3 reads CASDGGTGELFF. CDR3 nucleotide sequence: TGTGCCAGCGACGGCGGCACCGGGGAGCTGTTTTTT. The chain carries TRBV5-4 and TRBJ2-2; D uncertain. This CDR3 has 12 residues. V was shortened by 7 bases and J by 4 bases, with 8 bases between the two germline ends. In germline, CDR1 is SGHNT, CDR2 YYREEE (reference sequence). The full variable domain, in which reference TRBV5-4 and TRBJ2-2 provide the parts outside the CDR3, is ETGVTQSPTHLIKTRGQQVTLRCSSQSGHNTVSWYQQALGQGPQFIFQYYREEENGRGNFPPRFSGLQFPNYSSELNVNALELDDSALYLCASDGGTGELFFGEGSRLTVL.

This clonotype was detected only a few times. This sequence joins TRBV4-1 and TRBJ2-7; no clear D gene. V lost 1 base, J lost 0 bases, and 10 bases lay in between. CDR3 size: 15 residues. CDR1 is MGHRA, CDR2 YSYEKL, per germline. CDR3 bases: TGCGCCAGCAGCCAAGGACATCGTAGCTCCTACGAGCAGTACTTC. Encoded protein: CASSQGHRSSYEQYF.

The chain carries TRBV6-2 or TRBV6-3 and TRBJ2-7, with D perhaps matching TRBD1 (6 bases). Looked up from germline, CDR1 is MNHEY and CDR2 is SVGEGT. V gave up 0 bases and J gave up 0 bases, with 18 bases separating them. This CDR3 contains 18 residues. The CDR3 protein is CASSYSIYGRGSSYEQYV. CDR3 bases: TGTGCCAGCAGTTACTCGATTTATGGCAGGGGAAGCTCCTACGAGCAGTACGTC.

This clonotype showed up just a few times. This chain links TRBV4-1 with TRBJ1-1; D may be TRBD1 (5 bases). Trimming removed 1 base at V and 6 bases at J, with 15 bases between. Per the germline V gene, CDR1 is MGHRA and CDR2 is YSYEKL. The CDR3 contains 15 residues. The CDR3 DNA sequence: TGCGCCAGCAGCCAAGCAGGGTCGGCCGCTCCTGAAGCTTTCTTT. Protein sequence: CASSQAGSAAPEAFF.

The genes are TRBV27 and TRBJ2-1; either TRBD1 or TRBD2 may fit D (5 bases each). CDR1 is MNHEY, CDR2 SMNVEV, per germline (reference sequence). Between the trimmed V and J ends, which lost 0 bases and 0 bases, there was a span of 12 bases. The CDR3 contains 17 residues. CDR3 in amino acids: CASSLSGGPGSYNEQFF. CDR3 DNA sequence: TGTGCCAGCAGTTTATCTGGGGGACCCGGCTCCTACAATGAGCAGTTCTTC.

The CDR3 region is CASSGTDIPYEQYF. The CDR3 DNA reads as TGTGCCAGCTCCGGGACAGATATTCCCTACGAGCAGTACTTC. The rearrangement joins TRBV7-2 to TRBJ2-7, with 7 bases aligning to TRBD1. J was trimmed by 2 bases and V by 8 bases; bases with no gene match: 9. Looked up from germline, CDR1 is SGHTA and CDR2 is FQGNSA. This CDR3 spans 14 amino acids.

This clonotype has only one observation. A read error may produce the germline difference seen at one junction end. The rearrangement links TRBV7-6 to TRBJ1-4; TRBD1 might be the D (5 bases). Germline CDR1 and CDR2: SGHVS and FNYEAQ. The CDR3 spans 16 residues. CDR3 DNA sequence: TGTGCCAGCAGCCCGGGGGTCGGGGCAACTAATGAAGAACTGTTTTTT. Translating gives CASSPGVGATNEELFF.

The rearrangement uses TRBV18 and TRBJ2-5; TRBD2 matches 8 bases. Germline values: CDR1 KGHSH, CDR2 LQKENI. This CDR3 has 14 amino acids. V gave up 3 bases and J gave up 5 bases; unmatched junction bases: 5. The CDR3 region has the DNA TGTGCCAGCTCACCTGGACTAGCCTCGGAGACCCAGTACTTC. This gives the protein CASSPGLASETQYF.

This clonotype was seen a handful of times. The V and J genes are TRBV10-3 and TRBJ2-7; the match to TRBD1 covers 8 bases. Germline CDR1 and CDR2: ENHRY and SYGVKD. V was pared by 4 bases and J by 2 bases, with 13 bases of the junction left unmatched. This CDR3 contains 17 residues. The CDR3 loop is CAISVTARTGSTYEQYF. CDR3 in DNA: TGTGCCATCAGTGTGACTGCGAGGACAGGGTCTACCTACGAGCAGTACTTC.

The V gene is TRBV12-3 or TRBV12-4, the J gene TRBJ1-2, with a possible D match to TRBD1 (5 bases). The CDR3 is made up of 15 amino acids. V lost 2 bases to trimming and J lost 8 bases, with 18 bases between them. The CDR3 loop is CASSLRAGIRNGYTF. The CDR3 region has the DNA TGTGCCAGCAGTTTACGGGCAGGGATAAGGAACGGCTACACCTTC.

This clonotype was counted many times. The chain combines TRBV6-2 or TRBV6-3 with TRBJ2-1; D gene unclear. This CDR3 is 11 amino acids long. Germline V gene sequence: CDR1 MNHEY, CDR2 SVGEGT. V lost 6 bases to trimming and J lost 4 bases, with 4 bases between them. The CDR3, as DNA: TGTGCCAGCAGGGAATACAATGAGCAGTTCTTC. This gives the protein CASREYNEQFF.

V gene TRBV7-6 combines with J gene TRBJ2-3; D perhaps matches TRBD1 (6 bases). The CDR3 runs to 15 residues. Trimming left V 2 bases short and J 5 bases short, with 14 bases between. Germline values: CDR1 SGHVS, CDR2 FNYEAQ. The CDR3 bases are TGTGCCAGCAGCTTAATCAGGGGCTCCGGAGATACGCAGTATTTT. Its protein product is CASSLIRGSGDTQYF.

The CDR3: CASRSWGGKRGDTQYF. In DNA form, the CDR3 reads TGTGCCAGCAGAAGTTGGGGAGGGAAACGGGGAGATACGCAGTATTTT. The V and J genes are TRBV5-4 and TRBJ2-3, with 7 bases fitting TRBD2. V shed 5 bases, J shed 5 bases, and the junction held 14 bases outside the gene matches. Per the germline V gene, CDR1 is SGHNT and CDR2 is YYREEE (reference sequence). This CDR3 has 16 amino acids. Using reference TRBV5-4 and TRBJ2-3 for the parts outside the CDR3, the full variable domain is ETGVTQSPTHLIKTRGQQVTLRCSSQSGHNTVSWYQQALGQGPQFIFQYYREEENGRGNFPPRFSGLQFPNYSSELNVNALELDDSALYLCASRSWGGKRGDTQYFGPGTRLTVL.

With respect to this clonotype: Compared with germline, one end of the junction differs, possibly owing to a read error. The chain employs TRBV7-7 and TRBJ1-1; 7 bases map to TRBD1. This CDR3 region has 15 residues. The V gene's germline CDR1 is SSHAT and CDR2 FNYEAQ (reference sequence). The CDR3 loop reads CASSLWAGGDTEAFF. Written as DNA, the CDR3 is TGTGCTAGCAGCTTGTGGGCAGGGGGAGACACTGAAGCTTTCTTT.

V usage is TRBV7-9 and J usage is TRBJ2-5; a possible D gene is TRBD2 (6 bases). This CDR3 is 15 amino acids long. V lost 5 bases, J lost 2 bases, and 15 bases lay in between. Germline CDR1 is SEHNR and CDR2 is FQNEAQ (reference sequence). The CDR3 spells CASSLLGRGQETQYF. The CDR3 nucleotides are TGTGCCAGCAGCCTCCTCGGGCGGGGACAAGAGACCCAGTACTTC. The variable domain in full, with the rest retrieved from reference TRBV7-9 and TRBJ2-5, is DTGVSQNPRHKITKRGQNVTFRCDPISEHNRLYWYRQTLGQGPEFLTYFQNEAQLEKSRLLSDRFSAERPKGSFSTLEIQRTEQGDSAMYLCASSLLGRGQETQYFGPGTRLLVL.

In its sample, this clonotype was seen a few times. The rearrangement joins TRBV28 to TRBJ1-5; D gene uncertain. Trimming took 3 bases from V and 0 from J, leaving 9 bases between them. The CDR3 is 15 residues long. Germline V gene lookup returns CDR1 MDHEN and CDR2 SYDVKM. CDR3 sequence reads: CASSFLGYSNQPQHF. In nucleotides, the CDR3 is TGTGCCAGCAGTTTCCTCGGATATAGCAATCAGCCCCAGCATTTT.

The chain couples TRBV7-9 to TRBJ2-1; D may be TRBD2 (6 bases). V lost 10 bases, J lost 3 bases, and 10 bases lay in between. Per the germline V gene, CDR1 is SEHNR and CDR2 is FQNEAQ (reference sequence). The CDR3 spans 12 residues. This chain's CDR3 is CATAGNYNEQFF. The CDR3 region has the DNA TGTGCCACCGCGGGGAACTACAATGAGCAGTTCTTC. The whole variable domain, remainder taken from reference TRBV7-9 and TRBJ2-1, is DTGVSQNPRHKITKRGQNVTFRCDPISEHNRLYWYRQTLGQGPEFLTYFQNEAQLEKSRLLSDRFSAERPKGSFSTLEIQRTEQGDSAMYLCATAGNYNEQFFGPGTRLTVL.

The V call is TRBV27, the J call TRBJ1-2; 7 bases are a match to TRBD1. The V gene end was trimmed by 3 bases and the J gene end by 7 bases; junction bases not matched to a gene: 8. In germline, CDR1 is MNHEY, CDR2 SMNVEV (reference sequence). The CDR3 is made up of 14 amino acids. The CDR3 DNA is TGTGCCAGCAGTTTGACAGGGCCTCTGACTGGCTACACCTTC. It encodes CASSLTGPLTGYTF.

The rearrangement links TRBV6-5 to TRBJ2-7, with a tentative D call TRBD1 (5 bases). This CDR3 is built from 14 residues. V lost 2 bases and J lost 5, with 13 bases in between. Germline lookup yields CDR1 MNHEY and CDR2 SVGAGI. CDR3 DNA sequence: TGTGCCAGCAGTTACGCAGGGAATCAGGACGAGCAGTACGTC. Translating it yields CASSYAGNQDEQYV.

The chain has TRBV27 and TRBJ2-1, with D maybe TRBD2 (6 bases). Germline V lookup: CDR1 MNHEY, CDR2 SMNVEV (reference sequence). CDR3 length: 15 residues. Trimming took 5 bases from V and 4 from J, leaving 15 bases between them. Here the CDR3 DNA reads TGTGCCAGCAGTCCAATCGGAGGGCTTTACAATGAGCAGTTCTTC. This encodes CASSPIGGLYNEQFF.

This clonotype was seen a few times. V usage is TRBV5-1 and J usage is TRBJ1-2; D might be TRBD1 (6 bases). Germline V gene sequence: CDR1 SGHRS, CDR2 YFSETQ. V dropped 4 bases and J dropped 5 bases, with 9 bases sitting between them. This CDR3 has 12 amino acids. Here the CDR3 reads CASSAGQYGYTF. For the CDR3, the DNA is TGCGCCAGCAGCGCAGGACAGTATGGCTACACCTTC.

This clonotype was counted at least ten times. This sequence joins TRBV7-8 and TRBJ2-5; 15 positions match TRBD2. CDR3 length: 16 amino acids. The V segment lost 3 bases and the J segment 8 bases; nucleotides outside the gene matches: 7. The germline V gene encodes CDR1 SGHVS and CDR2 FQNEAQ. CDR3 sequence (DNA): TGTGCCAGCAGCTTCTCCGGGACTAGCGGGGGGCGAACCCAGTACTTC. It encodes CASSFSGTSGGRTQYF. Based on the CDR3 plus reference TRBV7-8 and TRBJ2-5, the full variable domain is GAGVSQSPRYKVAKRGQDVALRCDPISGHVSLFWYQQALGQGPEFLTYFQNEAQLDKSGLPSDRFFAERPEGSVSTLKIQRTQQEDSAVYLCASSFSGTSGGRTQYFGPGTRLLVL.